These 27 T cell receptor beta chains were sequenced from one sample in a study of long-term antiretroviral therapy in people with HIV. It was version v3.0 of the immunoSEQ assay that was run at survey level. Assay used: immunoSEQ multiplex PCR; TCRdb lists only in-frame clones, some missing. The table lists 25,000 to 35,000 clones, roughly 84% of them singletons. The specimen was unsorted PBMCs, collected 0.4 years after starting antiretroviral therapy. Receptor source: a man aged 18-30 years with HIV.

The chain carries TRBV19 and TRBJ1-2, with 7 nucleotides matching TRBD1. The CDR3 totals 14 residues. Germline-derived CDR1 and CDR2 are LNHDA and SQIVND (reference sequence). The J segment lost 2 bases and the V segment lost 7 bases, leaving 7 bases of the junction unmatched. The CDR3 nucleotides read TGTGCCAGTACAGAGACAGGGTACAACTATGGCTACACCTTC. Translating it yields CASTETGYNYGYTF.

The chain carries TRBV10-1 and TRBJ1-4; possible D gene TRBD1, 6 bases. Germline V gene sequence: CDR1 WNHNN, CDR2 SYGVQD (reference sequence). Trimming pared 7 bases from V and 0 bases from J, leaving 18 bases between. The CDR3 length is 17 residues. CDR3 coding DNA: TGCGCCAGCATGAGCCGGGACAAACGAACAACTAATGAAAAACTGTTTTTT. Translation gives CASMSRDKRTTNEKLFF.

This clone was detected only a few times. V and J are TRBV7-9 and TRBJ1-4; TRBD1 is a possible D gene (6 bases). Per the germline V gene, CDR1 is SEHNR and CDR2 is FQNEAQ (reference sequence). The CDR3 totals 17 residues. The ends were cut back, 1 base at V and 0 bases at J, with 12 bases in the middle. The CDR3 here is CASSLGTNRATNEKLFF. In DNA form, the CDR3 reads TGTGCCAGCAGCTTAGGGACTAACAGGGCAACTAATGAAAAACTGTTTTTT.

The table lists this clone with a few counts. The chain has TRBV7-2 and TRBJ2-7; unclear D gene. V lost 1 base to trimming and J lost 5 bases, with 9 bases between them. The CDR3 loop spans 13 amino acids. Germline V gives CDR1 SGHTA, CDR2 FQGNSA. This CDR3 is CASSLVPRHEQYF. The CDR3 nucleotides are TGTGCCAGCAGCTTAGTCCCGCGCCACGAGCAGTACTTC.

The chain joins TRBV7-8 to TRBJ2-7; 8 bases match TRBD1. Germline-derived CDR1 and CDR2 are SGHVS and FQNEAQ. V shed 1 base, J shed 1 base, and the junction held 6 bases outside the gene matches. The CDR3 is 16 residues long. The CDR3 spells CASSLGTGSTSYEQYF. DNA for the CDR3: TGTGCCAGCAGCTTAGGGACAGGGTCAACTTCCTACGAGCAGTACTTC. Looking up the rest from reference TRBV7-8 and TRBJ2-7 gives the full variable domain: GAGVSQSPRYKVAKRGQDVALRCDPISGHVSLFWYQQALGQGPEFLTYFQNEAQLDKSGLPSDRFFAERPEGSVSTLKIQRTQQEDSAVYLCASSLGTGSTSYEQYFGPGTRLTVT.

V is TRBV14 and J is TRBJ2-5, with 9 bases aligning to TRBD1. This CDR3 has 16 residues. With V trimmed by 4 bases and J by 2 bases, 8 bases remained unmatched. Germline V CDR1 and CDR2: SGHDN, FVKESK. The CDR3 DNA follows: TGTGCCAGCAGCCCATGGACAGGGGTAAAGCAAGAGACCCAGTACTTC. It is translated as CASSPWTGVKQETQYF.

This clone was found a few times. CDR3 sequence: CAISGGGANYGYTF. The CDR3 nucleotides are TGTGCCATCAGTGGGGGAGGGGCTAACTATGGCTACACCTTC. This rearrangement joins TRBV10-3 to TRBJ1-2; maybe TRBD1 (5 bases). The CDR3 extends over 14 amino acids. V lost 4 bases to trimming and J lost 0 bases, with 9 bases between them. From germline, CDR1 is ENHRY and CDR2 SYGVKD.

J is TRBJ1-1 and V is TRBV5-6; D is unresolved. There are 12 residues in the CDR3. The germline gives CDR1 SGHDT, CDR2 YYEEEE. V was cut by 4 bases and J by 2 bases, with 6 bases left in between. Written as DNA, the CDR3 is TGTGCCAGCAGCCCGAGTAACACTGAAGCTTTCTTT. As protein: CASSPSNTEAFF.

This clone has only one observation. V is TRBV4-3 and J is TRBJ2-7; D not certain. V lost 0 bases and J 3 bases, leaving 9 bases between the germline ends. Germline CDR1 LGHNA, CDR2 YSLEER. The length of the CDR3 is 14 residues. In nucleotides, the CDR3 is TGCGCCAGCAGCCAAGATGCCGGATACTACGAGCAGTACTTC. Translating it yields CASSQDAGYYEQYF.

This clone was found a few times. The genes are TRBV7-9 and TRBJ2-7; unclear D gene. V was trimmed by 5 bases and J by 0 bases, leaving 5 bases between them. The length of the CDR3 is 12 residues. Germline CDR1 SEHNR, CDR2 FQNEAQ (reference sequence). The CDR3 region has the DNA TGTGCCAGCAGCGCAGCCTCCTACGAGCAGTACTTC. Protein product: CASSAASYEQYF.

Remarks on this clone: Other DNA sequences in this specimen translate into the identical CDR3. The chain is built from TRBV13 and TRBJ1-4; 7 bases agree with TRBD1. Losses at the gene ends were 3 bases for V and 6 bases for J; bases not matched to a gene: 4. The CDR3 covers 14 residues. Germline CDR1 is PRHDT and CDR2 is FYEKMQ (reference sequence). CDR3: CASSFRQGDEKLFF. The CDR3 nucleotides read TGTGCCAGCAGCTTTCGACAGGGAGATGAAAAACTGTTTTTT. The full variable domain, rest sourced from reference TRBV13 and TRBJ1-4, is AAGVIQSPRHLIKEKRETATLKCYPIPRHDTVYWYQQGPGQDPQFLISFYEKMQSDKGSIPDRFSAQQFSDYHSELNMSSLELGDSALYFCASSFRQGDEKLFFGSGTQLSVL.

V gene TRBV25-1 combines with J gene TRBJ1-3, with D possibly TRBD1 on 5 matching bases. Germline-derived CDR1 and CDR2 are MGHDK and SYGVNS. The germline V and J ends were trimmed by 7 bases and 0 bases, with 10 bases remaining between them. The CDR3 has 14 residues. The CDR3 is CASTLGGSGNTIYF. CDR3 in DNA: TGTGCCAGCACCCTCGGGGGCTCTGGAAACACCATATATTTT.

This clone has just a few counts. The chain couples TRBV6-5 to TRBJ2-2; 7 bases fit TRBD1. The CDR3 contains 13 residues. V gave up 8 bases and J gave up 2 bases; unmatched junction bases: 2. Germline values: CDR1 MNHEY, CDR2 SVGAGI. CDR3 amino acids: CASRDSNTGELFF. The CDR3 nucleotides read TGTGCCAGCCGGGACAGTAACACCGGGGAGCTGTTTTTT.

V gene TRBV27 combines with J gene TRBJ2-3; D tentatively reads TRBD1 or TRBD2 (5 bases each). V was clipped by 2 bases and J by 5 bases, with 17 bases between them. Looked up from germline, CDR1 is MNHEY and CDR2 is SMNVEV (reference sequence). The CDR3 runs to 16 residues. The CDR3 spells CASSLMSRGGGDTQYF. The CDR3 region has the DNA TGTGCCAGCAGTTTAATGTCCCGGGGTGGGGGAGATACGCAGTATTTT.

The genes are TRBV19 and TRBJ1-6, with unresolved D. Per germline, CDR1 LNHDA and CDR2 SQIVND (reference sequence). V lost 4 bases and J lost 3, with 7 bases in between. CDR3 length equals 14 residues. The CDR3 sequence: CASSKEFYNSPLHF. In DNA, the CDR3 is TGTGCCAGTAGTAAGGAATTCTATAATTCACCCCTCCACTTT.

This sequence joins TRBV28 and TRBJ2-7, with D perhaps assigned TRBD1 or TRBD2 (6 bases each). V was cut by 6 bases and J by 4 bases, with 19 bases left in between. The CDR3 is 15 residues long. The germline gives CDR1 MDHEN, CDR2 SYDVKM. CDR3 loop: CASSPLGAGYYEQYF. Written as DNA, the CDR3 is TGTGCCAGCAGCCCTTTGGGGGCGGGGTATTACGAGCAGTACTTC. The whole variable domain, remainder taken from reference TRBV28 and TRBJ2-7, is DVKVTQSSRYLVKRTGEKVFLECVQDMDHENMFWYRQDPGLGLRLIYFSYDVKMKEKGDIPEGYSVSREKKERFSLILESASTNQTSMYLCASSPLGAGYYEQYFGPGTRLTVT.

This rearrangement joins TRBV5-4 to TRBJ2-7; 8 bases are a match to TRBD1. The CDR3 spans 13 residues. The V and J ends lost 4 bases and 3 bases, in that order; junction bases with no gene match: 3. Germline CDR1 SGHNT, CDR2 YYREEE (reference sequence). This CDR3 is CASSDRGDYEQYF. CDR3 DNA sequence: TGTGCCAGCAGCGACAGGGGTGACTACGAGCAGTACTTC.

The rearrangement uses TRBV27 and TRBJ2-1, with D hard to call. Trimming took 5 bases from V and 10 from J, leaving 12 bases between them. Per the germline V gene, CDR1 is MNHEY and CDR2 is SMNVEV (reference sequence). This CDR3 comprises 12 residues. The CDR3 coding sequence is TGTGCCAGCAGTCTAGGACCTAGGGAGCAGTTCTTC. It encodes CASSLGPREQFF.

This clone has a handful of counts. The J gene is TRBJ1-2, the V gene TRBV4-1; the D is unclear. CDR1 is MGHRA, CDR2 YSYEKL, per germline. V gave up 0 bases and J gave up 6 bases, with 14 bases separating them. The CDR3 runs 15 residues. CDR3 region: CASSQDRTLVHGYTF. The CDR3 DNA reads TGCGCCAGCAGCCAAGATAGGACCCTAGTCCATGGCTACACCTTC.

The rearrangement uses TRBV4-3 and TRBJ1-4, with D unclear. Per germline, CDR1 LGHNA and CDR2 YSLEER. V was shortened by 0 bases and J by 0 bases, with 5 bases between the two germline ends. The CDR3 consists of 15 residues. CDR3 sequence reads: CASSQDGATNEKLFF. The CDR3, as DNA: TGCGCCAGCAGCCAAGATGGTGCAACTAATGAAAAACTGTTTTTT.

CDR3 in amino acids: CASSLSISAAGLGPTNEKLFF. The CDR3 bases are TGTGCCAGCAGTTTATCGATATCTGCGGCAGGCTTGGGACCAACTAATGAAAAACTGTTTTTT. The rearrangement uses TRBV27 and TRBJ1-4; perhaps TRBD1 as D (5 bases). CDR1 is MNHEY and CDR2 is SMNVEV in the germline V gene (reference sequence). The CDR3 contains 21 residues. V lost 0 bases to trimming and J lost 0 bases, with 23 bases between them.

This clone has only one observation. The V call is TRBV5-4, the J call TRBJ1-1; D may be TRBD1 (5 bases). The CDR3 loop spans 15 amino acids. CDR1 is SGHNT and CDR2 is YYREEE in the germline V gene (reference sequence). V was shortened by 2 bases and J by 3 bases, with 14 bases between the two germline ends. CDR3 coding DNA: TGTGCCAGCAGCTTTGGTCGAGGGACGGACACTGAAGCTTTCTTT. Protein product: CASSFGRGTDTEAFF.

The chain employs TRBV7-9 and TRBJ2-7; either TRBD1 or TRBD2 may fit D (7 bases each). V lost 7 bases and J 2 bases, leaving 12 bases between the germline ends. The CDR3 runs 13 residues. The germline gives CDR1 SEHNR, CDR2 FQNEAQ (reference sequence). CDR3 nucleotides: TGTGCCAGCAAGGGGGGGACAGCCTACGAGCAGTACTTC. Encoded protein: CASKGGTAYEQYF. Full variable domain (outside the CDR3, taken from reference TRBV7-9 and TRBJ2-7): DTGVSQNPRHKITKRGQNVTFRCDPISEHNRLYWYRQTLGQGPEFLTYFQNEAQLEKSRLLSDRFSAERPKGSFSTLEIQRTEQGDSAMYLCASKGGTAYEQYFGPGTRLTVT.

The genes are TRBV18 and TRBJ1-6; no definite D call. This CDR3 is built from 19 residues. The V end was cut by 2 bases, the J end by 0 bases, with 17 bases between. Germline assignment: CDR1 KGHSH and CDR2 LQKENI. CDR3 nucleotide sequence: TGTGCCAGCTCACCATGGGGTATGCGGGAGAGCTCCTATAATTCACCCCTCCACTTT. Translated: CASSPWGMRESSYNSPLHF.

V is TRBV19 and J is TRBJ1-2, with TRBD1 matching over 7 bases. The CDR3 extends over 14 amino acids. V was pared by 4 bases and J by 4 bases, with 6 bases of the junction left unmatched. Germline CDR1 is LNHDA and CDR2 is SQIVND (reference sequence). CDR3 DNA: TGTGCCAGTAGTACTCCGGGACAGTCCTATGGCTACACCTTC. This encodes CASSTPGQSYGYTF.

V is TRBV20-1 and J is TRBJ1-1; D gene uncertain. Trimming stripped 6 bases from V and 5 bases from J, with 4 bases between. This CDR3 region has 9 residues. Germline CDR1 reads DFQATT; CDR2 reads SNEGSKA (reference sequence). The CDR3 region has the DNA TGCAGTGCCGGGACTGAAGCTTTCTTT. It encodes CSAGTEAFF.

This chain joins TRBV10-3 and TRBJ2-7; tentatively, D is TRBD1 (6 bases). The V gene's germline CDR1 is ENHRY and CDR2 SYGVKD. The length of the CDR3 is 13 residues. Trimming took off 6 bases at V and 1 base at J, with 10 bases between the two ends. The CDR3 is CAIRDSESYEQYF. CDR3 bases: TGTGCCATCAGGGACAGCGAGTCCTACGAGCAGTACTTC.